Below, 29 T cell receptor beta chains from the same sample are listed, as sequenced in a study of Ad26.COV2.S vaccination and SARS-CoV-2 variants. Only in-frame clones appear in the TCRdb table, and some are missing; sequencing was by immunoSEQ multiplex PCR. This table holds fewer than 600,000 clones, around 89% found once. Documented treatment: about 20 received Ad26.COV2.S at low or high dose, single or two shots; roughly 5 received placebo; per-sample allocation not given. It was on day 63 after the first vaccine or placebo injection that samples were taken. The input for sequencing was peripheral blood, taken in a trial of Ad26.COV2.S vaccine versus placebo. The origin of the receptors is a person aged 18-65 years who received the Ad26.COV2.S COVID-19 vaccine or a placebo.

The rearrangement links TRBV5-1 to TRBJ2-6; D is perhaps TRBD1 (6 bases). The CDR3 sequence is 20 residues long. The V and J ends lost 4 bases and 0 bases respectively, with 23 bases between them. Germline values: CDR1 SGHRS, CDR2 YFSETQ. In DNA form, the CDR3 reads TGCGCCAGCAGCCCGGGACATCCAGAGCACACCTACTCTGGGGCCAACGTCCTGACTTTC. It yields the protein CASSPGHPEHTYSGANVLTF. The full variable domain, its missing parts supplied by reference TRBV5-1 and TRBJ2-6, is KAGVTQTPRYLIKTRGQQVTLSCSPISGHRSVSWYQQTPGQGLQFLFEYFSETQRNKGNFPGRFSGRQFSNSRSEMNVSTLELGDSALYLCASSPGHPEHTYSGANVLTFGAGSRLTVL.

The chain links TRBV21-1 to TRBJ1-4. TRBV21-1 is given as a pseudogene. This CDR3 is built from 14 residues. CDR3 in amino acids: CASSKGRGGEKLFF. CDR3 DNA: TGTGCCAGCAGCAAGGGACGGGGAGGCGAAAAACTGTTTTTT.

This sequence joins TRBV7-9 and TRBJ2-7; D assignment may be TRBD1 or TRBD2 (5 bases each). The germline V gene has CDR1 SEHNR and CDR2 FQNEAQ (reference sequence). The CDR3 sequence is 12 residues long. Trimming cost V 5 bases and J 4 bases, with 9 bases left between them. CDR3 sequence (DNA): TGTGCCAGCAGCACGGGACCTTACGAGCAGTACTTC. It specifies CASSTGPYEQYF. The full variable domain, its missing parts supplied by reference TRBV7-9 and TRBJ2-7, is DTGVSQNPRHKITKRGQNVTFRCDPISEHNRLYWYRQTLGQGPEFLTYFQNEAQLEKSRLLSDRFSAERPKGSFSTLEIQRTEQGDSAMYLCASSTGPYEQYFGPGTRLTVT.

V gene TRBV25-1 combines with J gene TRBJ2-7; D perhaps matches TRBD2 (5 bases). Trimming took off 2 bases at V and 2 bases at J, with 13 bases between the two ends. The germline CDR1 and CDR2 sequences are MGHDK and SYGVNS. The CDR3 has 15 amino acids. Here the CDR3 reads CASSEGSDSTYEQYF. In DNA form, the CDR3 reads TGTGCCAGCAGTGAAGGTTCGGACTCCACCTACGAGCAGTACTTC.

The sample holds one count of this clone. V usage is TRBV6-6 and J usage is TRBJ1-1; perhaps TRBD1 as D (5 bases). Trimming pared 6 bases from V and 6 bases from J, leaving 17 bases between. This CDR3 region has 14 residues. The germline gives CDR1 MNHNY, CDR2 SVGAGI (reference sequence). The CDR3 nucleotides are TGTGCCAGCAGCCGGGGCGCGAGGTCGGCTGAAGCTTTCTTT. Its protein is CASSRGARSAEAFF.

The chain has TRBV19 and TRBJ1-5; possible D gene TRBD1, 5 bases. Trimming took 7 bases from V and 1 from J, leaving 20 bases between them. This CDR3 comprises 17 residues. Germline values: CDR1 LNHDA, CDR2 SQIVND (reference sequence). The CDR3 DNA is TGTGCCAGTATGCGCAGGGAGGCTCAAGTGAGCAATCAGCCCCAGCATTTT. This encodes CASMRREAQVSNQPQHF.

The chain couples TRBV6-5 to TRBJ1-1, with D possibly TRBD1 on 5 matching bases. The CDR3 sequence is 14 residues long. V lost 4 bases and J 3 bases, leaving 12 bases between the germline ends. Germline V gene sequence: CDR1 MNHEY, CDR2 SVGAGI. In DNA form, the CDR3 reads TGTGCCAGCAGTTCCACCCAGGGAGACACTGAAGCTTTCTTT. As protein: CASSSTQGDTEAFF.

This clone was seen a few times. V usage is TRBV15 and J usage is TRBJ2-7; 7 positions agree with TRBD1. Trimming took 0 bases from V and 4 from J; bases not matched to a gene: 0. The germline CDR1 and CDR2 sequences are LNHNV and YYDKDF (reference sequence). CDR3 size: 13 residues. CDR3 protein: CATSREGQYEQYF. The DNA of the CDR3 is TGTGCCACCAGCAGAGAGGGACAGTACGAGCAGTACTTC.

The V and J genes are TRBV29-1 and TRBJ1-5, with TRBD1 identical over 7 bases. The CDR3 spans 12 residues. The V segment lost 6 bases and the J segment 4 bases; nucleotides outside the gene matches: 3. Per the germline V gene, CDR1 is SQVTM and CDR2 is ANQGSEA. The CDR3 sequence is CSVIQGNQPQHF. The CDR3 DNA reads TGCAGCGTCATACAGGGGAATCAGCCCCAGCATTTT.

The rearrangement links TRBV7-3 to TRBJ1-1, with D unclear. The length of the CDR3 is 13 residues. CDR1 is SGHTA, CDR2 FQGTGA, per germline. The V end was cut by 3 bases, the J end by 5 bases, with 10 bases between. The DNA for the CDR3 is TGTGCCAGCAGCTTTAGAATACATACTGAAGCTTTCTTT. Translating it yields CASSFRIHTEAFF.

This clone was found once. The chain couples TRBV7-2 to TRBJ2-5; D is uncertain. The V and J ends lost 2 bases and 4 bases respectively, with 5 bases between them. The CDR3 is made up of 12 amino acids. CDR1 and CDR2 from the germline V gene are SGHTA and FQGNSA. The CDR3 coding sequence is TGTGCCAGCAGCTTACAGCGAGAGACCCAGTACTTC. It is translated as CASSLQRETQYF.

This sequence joins TRBV7-9 and TRBJ2-5, with a tentative D call TRBD1 (6 bases). Trimming removed 5 bases from V and 7 bases from J, with 17 bases in between. Germline CDR1 reads SEHNR; CDR2 reads FQNEAQ (reference sequence). The CDR3 runs 14 residues. The CDR3 region is CASSHGQGLGTQYF. The DNA for the CDR3 is TGTGCCAGCAGCCACGGTCAGGGGCTGGGGACCCAGTACTTC.

This clone was seen a few times. Other DNA sequences in this specimen translate into the identical CDR3. This CDR3 is CASRGNTEAFF. CDR3 coding DNA: TGTGCCAGTAGGGGGAACACTGAAGCTTTCTTT. This sequence joins TRBV19 and TRBJ1-1, with D unresolved. This CDR3 has 11 amino acids. Germline V CDR1 and CDR2: LNHDA, SQIVND (reference sequence). V was cut by 6 bases and J by 1 base, with 3 bases left in between.

The chain employs TRBV12-1 and TRBJ2-6; TRBD2 reflects the table's D call only, with no check against the DNA. TRBV12-1 is termed a pseudogene. This CDR3 is 20 amino acids long. The CDR3 protein is CASSFMGTSGSCTGANVLTF. Here the CDR3 DNA reads TGTGCCAGCAGCTTTATGGGGACTAGCGGGAGTTGTACTGGGGCCAACGTCCTGACTTTC.

V is TRBV3-1 (or the pseudogene TRBV3-2) and J is TRBJ2-5, with 7 bases that match TRBD1. The V segment lost 1 base and the J segment 7 bases; nucleotides outside the gene matches: 9. The CDR3 runs to 15 residues. Germline V gene data show CDR1 as LGHDT and CDR2 as YNNKEL (reference sequence). CDR3 protein: CASSQVMRGLRTQYF. CDR3 in DNA: TGTGCCAGCAGCCAAGTAATGAGGGGGCTCCGGACCCAGTACTTC.

The chain employs TRBV7-3 and TRBJ2-1, with TRBD2 matching 14 bases. Germline V gives CDR1 SGHTA, CDR2 FQGTGA. The V gene end was trimmed by 5 bases and the J gene end by 5 bases; junction bases not matched to a gene: 8. The CDR3 loop spans 17 amino acids. The CDR3 region is CASSHGPGLAGDNEQFF. The CDR3 coding sequence is TGTGCCAGCAGCCACGGGCCGGGACTAGCGGGGGACAATGAGCAGTTCTTC. Drawing the rest from reference TRBV7-3 and TRBJ2-1, the complete variable domain is GAGVSQTPSNKVTEKGKYVELRCDPISGHTALYWYRQSLGQGPEFLIYFQGTGAADDSGLPNDRFFAVRPEGSVSTLKIQRTERGDSAVYLCASSHGPGLAGDNEQFFGPGTRLTVL.

The CDR3 bases are TGCGCCAGCAGCCAAGATTTTGGGGTTGACGAAAAACTGTTTTTT. It encodes CASSQDFGVDEKLFF. The chain is built from TRBV4-3 and TRBJ1-4; D ambiguous. Germline assignment: CDR1 LGHNA and CDR2 YSLEER. Trimming cost V 0 bases and J 8 bases, with 13 bases left between them. The CDR3 consists of 15 residues.

This chain links TRBV15 with TRBJ1-5; no clear D gene. V lost 0 bases, J lost 6 bases, and 12 bases lay in between. Germline V gene sequence: CDR1 LNHNV, CDR2 YYDKDF (reference sequence). The CDR3 extends over 15 amino acids. The CDR3 protein is CATSRDRGTGQPQHF. CDR3 nucleotide sequence: TGTGCCACCAGCAGAGATCGGGGAACTGGTCAGCCCCAGCATTTT.

The chain carries TRBV7-2 and TRBJ2-3, with TRBD1 as a possible D gene (6 bases). The CDR3 contains 17 residues. CDR1 is SGHTA, CDR2 FQGNSA, per germline. V lost 4 bases and J 0 bases, leaving 17 bases between the germline ends. CDR3 loop: CASSSNNRARSTDTQYF. As DNA, the CDR3 is TGTGCCAGCAGCTCTAATAACAGGGCCCGAAGCACAGATACGCAGTATTTT. Complete variable domain (other parts from reference TRBV7-2 and TRBJ2-3): GAGVSQSPSNKVTEKGKDVELRCDPISGHTALYWYRQSLGQGLEFLIYFQGNSAPDKSGLPSDRFSAERTGGSVSTLTIQRTQQEDSAVYLCASSSNNRARSTDTQYFGPGTRLTVL.

V usage is TRBV19 and J usage is TRBJ2-3, with D unclear. V gave up 9 bases and J gave up 2 bases, with 12 bases separating them. Germline CDR1 reads LNHDA; CDR2 reads SQIVND (reference sequence). The CDR3 runs to 13 residues. The CDR3 region has the DNA TGTGCCAGCTCAACAGAGTACACAGATACGCAGTATTTT. This sequence encodes CASSTEYTDTQYF.

The genes are TRBV7-2 and TRBJ2-5, with 10 bases identical to TRBD2. The CDR3 contains 14 residues. The V segment lost 8 bases and the J segment 5 bases; nucleotides outside the gene matches: 8. The germline V gene has CDR1 SGHTA and CDR2 FQGNSA. In DNA form, the CDR3 reads TGTGCCAGCGGACGCAGCGGGAGGGCGGAGACCCAGTACTTC. The encoded protein is CASGRSGRAETQYF.

The chain has TRBV14 and TRBJ2-7, with TRBD2 matching over 10 bases. Germline V gene data show CDR1 as SGHDN and CDR2 as FVKESK. Germline trimming cut 3 bases from V and 2 bases from J; bases unmatched to any gene: 4. The CDR3 runs to 15 residues. CDR3: CASSHQTSGTYEQYF. CDR3 in DNA: TGTGCCAGCAGCCACCAAACTAGCGGGACCTACGAGCAGTACTTC.

This chain uses TRBV30 with TRBJ1-1; D unresolved. Germline V lookup: CDR1 GTSNPN, CDR2 SVGIG (reference sequence). V shed 0 bases and J shed 5 bases, with 13 bases lying between them. The CDR3 loop spans 14 amino acids. CDR3 in amino acids: CAWSVAPQVTEAFF. CDR3 nucleotide sequence: TGTGCCTGGAGTGTAGCGCCCCAAGTAACTGAAGCTTTCTTT.

CDR3 protein: CASSQVTSNSPLHF. DNA of the CDR3: TGTGCCAGCAGCCAGGTAACTTCTAATTCACCCCTCCACTTT. The V gene is TRBV4-2, the J gene TRBJ1-6, with unresolved D. Germline CDR1 reads LGHNA; CDR2 reads YNFKEQ. Trimming removed 3 bases at V and 6 bases at J, with 9 bases between. The CDR3 covers 14 residues.

The chain is built from TRBV7-2 and TRBJ2-5; TRBD2 agrees at 8 bases. Germline CDR1 and CDR2: SGHTA and FQGNSA. The CDR3 extends over 17 amino acids. Trimming cost V 5 bases and J 3 bases; bases outside gene matches: 14. CDR3 region: CASSPVGVSGAEETQYF. For the CDR3, the DNA is TGTGCCAGCAGCCCAGTGGGGGTTAGCGGGGCAGAAGAGACCCAGTACTTC.

The rearrangement uses TRBV27 and TRBJ1-2; 10 bases are a match to TRBD1. This CDR3 spans 17 amino acids. Germline trimming cut 0 bases from V and 1 base from J; bases unmatched to any gene: 5. In germline, CDR1 is MNHEY, CDR2 SMNVEV (reference sequence). This CDR3 reads CASSLSWTGGINYGYTF. The DNA of the CDR3 is TGTGCCAGCAGTTTATCGTGGACAGGGGGGATTAACTATGGCTACACCTTC.

This clone has just one count. J is TRBJ1-1 and V is TRBV7-2, with no clear D. Germline V CDR1 and CDR2: SGHTA, FQGNSA. CDR3 length: 13 residues. Trimming took off 2 bases at V and 6 bases at J, with 10 bases between the two ends. This CDR3 is CASSLYPLAEAFF. The CDR3 DNA follows: TGTGCCAGCAGCTTATATCCGCTAGCTGAAGCTTTCTTT.

CDR3 amino acids: CASSLTGKRDYGYTF. The CDR3 DNA reads TGTGCCAGCAGTTTAACAGGGAAGAGAGACTATGGCTACACCTTC. The chain uses TRBV27 and TRBJ1-2, with D perhaps matching TRBD1 (6 bases). CDR3 length: 15 amino acids. Per germline, CDR1 MNHEY and CDR2 SMNVEV (reference sequence). V lost 2 bases and J lost 3, with 13 bases in between.

V is TRBV19 and J is TRBJ1-2; tentatively, D is TRBD1 (6 bases). Germline values: CDR1 LNHDA, CDR2 SQIVND (reference sequence). The CDR3 loop spans 11 amino acids. Trimming pared 5 bases from V and 7 bases from J, leaving 8 bases between. CDR3 amino acids: CASSSRGGYTF. CDR3 DNA sequence: TGTGCCAGTAGTTCCAGGGGTGGCTACACCTTC.